The subject of this entry is one T cell receptor (beta chain). Its antigen is still unknown. Amplification used 60 V beta primers and 13 J beta primers. Sequenced by immunoSEQ multiplex PCR; TCRdb stores in-frame clones only, minus some. The data contain about 64,000 clones, roughly 80% of them singletons. The data stem from a study of glioma-infiltrating T cells after dendritic cell vaccination. Study-wide results and limits: Estimated pretreatment TIL content predicted outcome after dendritic cell vaccination.

Selection required adequate fresh-frozen tumor tissue plus more than two years' survival data. Germline V gives CDR1 MNHEY, CDR2 SMNVEV (reference sequence). J gave up 11 bases and V 5 bases, and 15 bases lay outside the gene matches. The CDR3 runs 16 residues. The TCR comes from a human donor with glioblastoma. Sequences were derived from blood, sampled before dendritic cell vaccination. The chain recombines TRBV27 with TRBJ1-6; 7 nucleotides line up with TRBD1. CDR3: CASSEGAGGDRTPLHF. CDR3 coding DNA: TGTGCCAGCAGTGAGGGGGCCGGGGGGGACCGAACACCCCTCCACTTT.